This is a list of T cell receptor beta chains from one sample in a study of cytomegalovirus exposure and HLA in healthy donors. The repertoire was sequenced with immunoSEQ multiplex PCR; TCRdb's copy has only in-frame clones and lacks some. The table lists around 88,000 clones, around 77% of them singletons, with roughly 7.3% in the top ten. The source material was PBMCs. The receptors derive from a man in his fifties or sixties in good health and CMV-seropositive. Both conserved end residues are part of each CDR3. D genes are given only for firm matches. Not every row has a clone size; where given, it reads once, few, many or a size class.

cdr3_nt cdr3_aa j_call clone_size d_call v_call
TGTGCCAGCAGCTTAGGGGCAGGCAATAATCAGCCCCAGCATTTT CASSLGAGNNQPQHF TRBJ1-5 NA NA TRBV11-2
TGTGCCAGTAGTCAAGACAGTTATGGCTACCCCTTC CASSQDSYGYPF TRBJ1-2 NA NA TRBV19
TGTGCCAGCAGTGACAGGGCGTTTAGCACTGAAGCTTTCTTT CASSDRAFSTEAFF TRBJ1-1 NA TRBD1 TRBV6-5
TGCGCCAGCAGCCTAGCGCGGGGGGCGCGGGACACTGAAGCTTTCTTT CASSLARGARDTEAFF TRBJ1-1 NA NA TRBV4-1
TGTGCCAGCAGGCAGGGCACAGATACGCAGTATTTT CASRQGTDTQYF TRBJ2-3 NA NA TRBV6-1
TGTGCCAGCGGGGGGGGCGGCAGATTTCTCTACGAGCAGTACTTC CASGGGGRFLYEQYF TRBJ2-7 NA NA TRBV25-1
TGTGCCTGGAGTGCACCGTGGGACAGGGGGTTGGAAGGCTACACCTTC CAWSAPWDRGLEGYTF TRBJ1-2 NA TRBD1 TRBV30
TGTGCCAGCAGCTTAGGACAGGGATCCCAAGAGACCCAGTACTTC CASSLGQGSQETQYF TRBJ2-5 NA TRBD1 TRBV7-7
TGTGCCAGCAGTGGCGGGGTGGGGGAGCTGTTTTTT CASSGGVGELFF TRBJ2-2 NA NA TRBV6-1
TGTGCCAGCAGCCAGGCCGGGGACACAGATACGCAGTATTTT CASSQAGDTDTQYF TRBJ2-3 NA NA TRBV5-6
TGTGCCAGCAGCCAGGGACAGGGTCAGCCCCAGAATTTT CASSQGQGQPQNF TRBJ1-5 NA TRBD1 TRBV7-9
TGCGCCAGCAGCGTTCTAGCGGGGACAGATACGCAGTATTTT CASSVLAGTDTQYF TRBJ2-3 NA TRBD2 TRBV5-1
TGTGCCAGCAGCTTGAGACGGGGAGAGCAGTACTTC CASSLRRGEQYF TRBJ2-7 few NA TRBV5-6
TGCGCCAGCAGCCAACTCGCCGGGACTAGCGGGGAGAACGAGCAGTACTTC CASSQLAGTSGENEQYF TRBJ2-7 NA TRBD2 TRBV4-3
TGTGCCTGGAGGGGGATGGGGGCGACCCAAGAGACCCAGTACTTC CAWRGMGATQETQYF TRBJ2-5 NA NA TRBV30
TGTGCCAGTAGTGTTGACGAGGAGTACACTGAAGCTTTCTTT CASSVDEEYTEAFF TRBJ1-1 NA NA TRBV19
TGTGCCTGGAGGATAGGGGGAGGAAACACCATATATTTT CAWRIGGGNTIYF TRBJ1-3 NA NA TRBV30
TGTGCCAGCAGCTTTTCTCATAGGGACAGAACACACGAGCAGTACTTC CASSFSHRDRTHEQYF TRBJ2-7 NA TRBD1 TRBV5-5
TGTGCCAGCAGCTTAGGACAGGGTGCTACTGGCTACCCCTTC CASSLGQGATGYPF TRBJ1-2 NA TRBD1 TRBV7-2
TGTGCAGGCGGGGGGCAGGGAATCTATGGCTACACCTTC CAGGGQGIYGYTF TRBJ1-2 once NA TRBV2
TGCGCCAGCAGCCCTACTTTGACTAGCGGGGCTGGCACAGATACGCAGTATTTT CASSPTLTSGAGTDTQYF TRBJ2-3 NA TRBD2 TRBV4-1
TGTGCCTGGAGTGGCGTCAATCAGCCCCAGCATTTT CAWSGVNQPQHF TRBJ1-5 NA NA TRBV30
TGTGCCAGCAGCTTAGGCGGGACAGGGACCTACGAGCAGTACTTC CASSLGGTGTYEQYF TRBJ2-7 NA TRBD1 TRBV7-2
TGTGCCACCCAGTCCGTGGCCGGGAGCTCCTACGAGCAGTACTTC CATQSVAGSSYEQYF TRBJ2-7 NA NA TRBV6-5
TGCGCCAGCAGCCAAGGCCCTAGCGGGGGGCGGGACACAGATACGCAGTATTTT CASSQGPSGGRDTDTQYF TRBJ2-3 NA TRBD2 TRBV4-3
TGTGCCAGCAGCCTAGAGGGACAGGGAGACACTGAAGCTTTCTTT CASSLEGQGDTEAFF TRBJ1-1 once TRBD1 TRBV11-3
TGCGCCAGCAGCCAAGAGGAGAGTACGCAGTATTTT CASSQEESTQYF TRBJ2-3 NA NA TRBV4-3
TGTGCCAGAAGCTTTCTATCCGAAGCGGGGGGAAGCACAGATACGCAGTATTTT CARSFLSEAGGSTDTQYF TRBJ2-3 NA TRBD2 TRBV5-3
TGTGCCAGCAGTTACGGCAGGTGGGACACTGAAGCTTTCTTT CASSYGRWDTEAFF TRBJ1-1 few NA TRBV6-6
TGTGCCAGCAGCCGAACAGGGTCGGGAAACACCATATATTTT CASSRTGSGNTIYF TRBJ1-3 NA NA TRBV9
TGTGCCAGCGCGGCCCTTCGAGGTACGCAGTATTTT CASAALRGTQYF TRBJ2-3 few NA TRBV7-2
TGTGCCAGCAGCGTTAGTAATGCAGGGTTGTTGGGCGAGCAGTACTTC CASSVSNAGLLGEQYF TRBJ2-7 NA NA TRBV7-6
TGTGCCAGCAGTTACGACAGGCTCCATAATTCACCCCTCCACTTT CASSYDRLHNSPLHF TRBJ1-6 NA NA TRBV6-5
TGTGCCAGCACGGGCGGGGTGGCTTGGAATGAGCAGTTCTTC CASTGGVAWNEQFF TRBJ2-1 NA NA TRBV7-2
TGTGCCAGCAGTACCCCGGGTCTCACCTACAATGAGCAGTTCTTC CASSTPGLTYNEQFF TRBJ2-1 NA NA TRBV6-1
TGTGCCAGCAACCACTATCCCCGACAGGGGAAGTTTCGGGCGGACGAAAAACTGTTTTTT CASNHYPRQGKFRADEKLFF TRBJ1-4 NA TRBD1 TRBV6-7
TGTGCCGGGATACAGGCGAACTATGGCTACACCTTC CAGIQANYGYTF TRBJ1-2 NA NA TRBV30
TGTGCCAGCAGCTCCGGACAGGTCGACACTGAAGCTTTCTTT CASSSGQVDTEAFF TRBJ1-1 NA TRBD1 TRBV5-4
TGTGCCAGCAGTCCAAACGGTTTTTCCGGGGAGCTGTTTTTT CASSPNGFSGELFF TRBJ2-2 NA NA TRBV11-2
TGTGCCAGCACCCAGTGGGGGGAGCGGGAAAAACTGTTTTTT CASTQWGEREKLFF TRBJ1-4 few NA TRBV13
TGTGCCAGCTCCCCCACTTCCGCGGGGAGGGCGGAGACCCAGTACTTC CASSPTSAGRAETQYF TRBJ2-5 NA TRBD2 TRBV18
TGCAGCGTTGAGGCCAGGTATGGTGACGAGCAGTACTTC CSVEARYGDEQYF TRBJ2-7 few NA TRBV29-1
TGCAGCGTTGACCGGACAGCGAACACTGAAGCTTTCTTT CSVDRTANTEAFF TRBJ1-1 NA NA TRBV29-1
TGTGCCAGCTCACCAGGACAAGCAAATCAGCCCCAGCATTTT CASSPGQANQPQHF TRBJ1-5 NA NA TRBV18